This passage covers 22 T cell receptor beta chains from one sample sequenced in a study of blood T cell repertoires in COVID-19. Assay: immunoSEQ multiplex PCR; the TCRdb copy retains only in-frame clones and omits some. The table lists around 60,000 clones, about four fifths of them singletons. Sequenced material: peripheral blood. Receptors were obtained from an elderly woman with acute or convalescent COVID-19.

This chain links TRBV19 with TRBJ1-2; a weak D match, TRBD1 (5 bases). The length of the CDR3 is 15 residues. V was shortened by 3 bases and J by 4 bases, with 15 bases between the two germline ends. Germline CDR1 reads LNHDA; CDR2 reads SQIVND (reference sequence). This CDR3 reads CASSIEAGRTYGYTF. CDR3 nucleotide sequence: TGTGCCAGTAGTATCGAGGCAGGGCGCACCTATGGCTACACCTTC.

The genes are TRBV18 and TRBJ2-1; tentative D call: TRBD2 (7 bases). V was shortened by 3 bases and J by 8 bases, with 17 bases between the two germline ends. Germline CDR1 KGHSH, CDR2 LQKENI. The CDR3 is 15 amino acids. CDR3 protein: CASSPWGGPTDEQFF. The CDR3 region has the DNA TGTGCCAGCTCACCGTGGGGGGGGCCTACGGATGAGCAGTTCTTC.

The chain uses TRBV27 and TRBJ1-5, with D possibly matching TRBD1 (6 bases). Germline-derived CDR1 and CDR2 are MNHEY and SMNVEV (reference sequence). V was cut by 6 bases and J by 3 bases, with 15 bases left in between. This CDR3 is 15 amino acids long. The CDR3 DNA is TGTGCCAGCAGCCCGGGACAACTTACCAATCAGCCCCAGCATTTT. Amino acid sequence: CASSPGQLTNQPQHF.

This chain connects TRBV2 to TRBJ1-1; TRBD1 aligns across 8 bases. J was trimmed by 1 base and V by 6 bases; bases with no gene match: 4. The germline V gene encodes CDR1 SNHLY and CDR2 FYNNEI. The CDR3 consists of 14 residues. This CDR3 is CASRQGAENTEAFF. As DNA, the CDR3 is TGTGCCAGCAGGCAGGGGGCTGAGAACACTGAAGCTTTCTTT. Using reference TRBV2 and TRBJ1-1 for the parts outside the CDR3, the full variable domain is EPEVTQTPSHQVTQMGQEVILRCVPISNHLYFYWYRQILGQKVEFLVSFYNNEISEKSEIFDDQFSVERPDGSNFTLKIRSTKLEDSAMYFCASRQGAENTEAFFGQGTRLTVV.

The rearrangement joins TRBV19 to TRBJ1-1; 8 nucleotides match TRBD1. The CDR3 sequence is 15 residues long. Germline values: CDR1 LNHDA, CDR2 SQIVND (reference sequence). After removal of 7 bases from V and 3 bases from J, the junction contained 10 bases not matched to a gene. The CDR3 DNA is TGTGCCAGTACTCCATCCGACAGGGGAGACACTGAAGCTTTCTTT. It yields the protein CASTPSDRGDTEAFF.

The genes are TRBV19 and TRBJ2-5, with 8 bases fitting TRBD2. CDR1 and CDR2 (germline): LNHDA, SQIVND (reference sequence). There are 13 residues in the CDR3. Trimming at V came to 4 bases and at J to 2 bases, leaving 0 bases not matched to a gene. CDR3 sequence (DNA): TGTGCCAGTAGTACGGGGGGGCAAGAGACCCAGTACTTC. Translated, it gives CASSTGGQETQYF.

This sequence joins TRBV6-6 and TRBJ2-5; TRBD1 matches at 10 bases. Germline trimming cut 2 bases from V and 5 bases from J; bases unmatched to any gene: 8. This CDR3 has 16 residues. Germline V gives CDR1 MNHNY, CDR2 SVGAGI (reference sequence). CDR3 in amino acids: CASSYAQTGGTETQYF. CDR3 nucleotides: TGTGCCAGCAGTTACGCTCAGACAGGGGGCACGGAGACCCAGTACTTC.

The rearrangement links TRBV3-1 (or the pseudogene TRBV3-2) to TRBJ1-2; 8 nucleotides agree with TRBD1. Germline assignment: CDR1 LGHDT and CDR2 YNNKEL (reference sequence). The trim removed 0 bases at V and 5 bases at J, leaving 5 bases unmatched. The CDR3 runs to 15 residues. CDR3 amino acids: CASSQEGTGRYGYTF. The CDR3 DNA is TGTGCCAGCAGCCAAGAGGGGACAGGAAGGTATGGCTACACCTTC.

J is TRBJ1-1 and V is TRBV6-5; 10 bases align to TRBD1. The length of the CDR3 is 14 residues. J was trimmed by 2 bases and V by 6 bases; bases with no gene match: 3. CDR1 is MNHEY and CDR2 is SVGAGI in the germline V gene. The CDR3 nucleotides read TGTGCCAGCAGAAGACAGGGGGCAAACACTGAAGCTTTCTTT. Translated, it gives CASRRQGANTEAFF.

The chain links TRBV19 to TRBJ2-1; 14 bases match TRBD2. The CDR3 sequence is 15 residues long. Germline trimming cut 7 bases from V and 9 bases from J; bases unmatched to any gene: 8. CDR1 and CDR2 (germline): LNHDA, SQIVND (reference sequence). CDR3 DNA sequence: TGTGCCAGTACTCCGGGACTAGCGGGAGACAGTGAGCAGTTCTTC. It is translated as CASTPGLAGDSEQFF.

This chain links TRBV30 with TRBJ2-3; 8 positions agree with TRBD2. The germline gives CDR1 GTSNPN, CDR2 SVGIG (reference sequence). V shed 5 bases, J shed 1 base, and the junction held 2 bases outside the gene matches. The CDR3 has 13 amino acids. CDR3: CAWGLAGTDTQYF. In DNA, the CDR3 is TGTGCCTGGGGACTAGCAGGCACAGATACGCAGTATTTT.

This CDR3 reads CASSARGDTQYF. The CDR3 DNA reads TGTGCCAGCAGCGCAAGAGGAGATACGCAGTATTTT. This chain joins TRBV7-2 and TRBJ2-3, with D unresolved. Germline loops: CDR1 SGHTA, CDR2 FQGNSA. The CDR3 covers 12 residues. The V gene lost 5 bases and the J gene lost 5 bases, with 8 bases spanning the gap.

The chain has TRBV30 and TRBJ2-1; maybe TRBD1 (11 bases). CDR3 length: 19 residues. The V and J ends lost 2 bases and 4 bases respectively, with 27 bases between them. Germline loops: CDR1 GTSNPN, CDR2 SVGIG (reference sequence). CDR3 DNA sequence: TGTGCCTGGAGTCCCGGGACAGGGGGTCGGACTAGCGGTTACAATGAGCAGTTCTTC. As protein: CAWSPGTGGRTSGYNEQFF.

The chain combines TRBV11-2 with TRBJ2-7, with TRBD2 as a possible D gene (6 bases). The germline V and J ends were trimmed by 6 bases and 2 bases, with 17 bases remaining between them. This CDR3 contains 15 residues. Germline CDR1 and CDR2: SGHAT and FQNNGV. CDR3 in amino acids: CASRHLAQYPYEQYF. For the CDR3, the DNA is TGTGCCAGCAGGCATCTAGCGCAATATCCCTACGAGCAGTACTTC.

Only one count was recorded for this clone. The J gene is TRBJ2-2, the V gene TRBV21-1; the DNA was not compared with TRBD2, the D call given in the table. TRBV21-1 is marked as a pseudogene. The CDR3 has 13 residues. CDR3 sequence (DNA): TGTGCCTTCCCAGGGCGGGGATCCGGGGAGCTGTTTTTT. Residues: CAFPGRGSGELFF.

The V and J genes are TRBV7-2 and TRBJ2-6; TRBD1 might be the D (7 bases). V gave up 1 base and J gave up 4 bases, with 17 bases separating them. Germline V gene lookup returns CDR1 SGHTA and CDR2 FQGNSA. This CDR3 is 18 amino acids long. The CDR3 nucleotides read TGTGCCAGCAGCTTAGGAGGAGGGGGCGCGTCAGGGGCCAACGTCCTGACTTTC. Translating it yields CASSLGGGGASGANVLTF.

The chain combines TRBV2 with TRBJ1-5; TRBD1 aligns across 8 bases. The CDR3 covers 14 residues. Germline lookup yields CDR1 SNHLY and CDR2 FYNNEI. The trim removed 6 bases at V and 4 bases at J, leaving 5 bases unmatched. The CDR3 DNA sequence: TGTGCCAGCAGCGCAACAGGGGGGAATCAGCCCCAGCATTTT. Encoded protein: CASSATGGNQPQHF.

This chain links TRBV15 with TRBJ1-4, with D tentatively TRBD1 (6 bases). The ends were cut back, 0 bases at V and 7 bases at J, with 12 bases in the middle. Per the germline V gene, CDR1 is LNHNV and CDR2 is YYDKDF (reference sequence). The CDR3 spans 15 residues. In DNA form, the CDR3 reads TGTGCCACCAGCAGAGATACAGGGAGAGGTGAAAAACTGTTTTTT. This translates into CATSRDTGRGEKLFF.

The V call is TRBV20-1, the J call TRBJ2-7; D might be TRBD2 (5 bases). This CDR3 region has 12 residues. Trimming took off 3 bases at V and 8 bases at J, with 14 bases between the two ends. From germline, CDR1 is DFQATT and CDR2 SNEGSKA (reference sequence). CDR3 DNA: TGCAGTGCTAGTTGGCGAGGGTTTCAGCAGTACTTC. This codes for CSASWRGFQQYF.

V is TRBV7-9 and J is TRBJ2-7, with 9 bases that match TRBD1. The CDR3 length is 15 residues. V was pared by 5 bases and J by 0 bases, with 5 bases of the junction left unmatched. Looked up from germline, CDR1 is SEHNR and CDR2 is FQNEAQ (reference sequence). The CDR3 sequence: CASSAPDRGSYEQYF. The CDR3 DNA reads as TGTGCCAGCAGCGCCCCGGACAGGGGCTCCTACGAGCAGTACTTC.

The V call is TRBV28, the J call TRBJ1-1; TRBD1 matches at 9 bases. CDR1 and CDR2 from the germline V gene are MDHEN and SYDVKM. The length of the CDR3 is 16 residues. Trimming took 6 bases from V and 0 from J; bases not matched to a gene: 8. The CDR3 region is CASRNRDRVMNTEAFF. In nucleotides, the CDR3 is TGTGCCAGCAGAAACCGGGACAGGGTAATGAACACTGAAGCTTTCTTT.

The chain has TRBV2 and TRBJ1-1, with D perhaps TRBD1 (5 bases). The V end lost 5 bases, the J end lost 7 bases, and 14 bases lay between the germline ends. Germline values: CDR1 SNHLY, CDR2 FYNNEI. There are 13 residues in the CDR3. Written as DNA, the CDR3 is TGTGCCAGCAGTCCAGATCCTCAGGGTGAAGCTTTCTTT. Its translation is CASSPDPQGEAFF.